What follows are 18 T cell receptor beta chains derived from one specimen sequenced in a study of Ad26.COV2.S vaccination and SARS-CoV-2 variants. Treatment reported: approximately 18 received Ad26.COV2.S at low or high dose, single or two shots; 5 received placebo; per-sample allocation not given. Sampling happened 63 days after the first vaccine or placebo injection. Assay: immunoSEQ multiplex PCR; the TCRdb copy retains only in-frame clones and omits some. Here the sample spans a few hundred thousand clones, about four fifths being singletons. The sample was peripheral blood, taken in a trial of Ad26.COV2.S vaccine versus placebo. These receptors were taken from a person aged 18-60 years who received the Ad26.COV2.S COVID-19 vaccine or a placebo.

This chain uses TRBV24-1 with TRBJ2-1; a weak D match, TRBD2 (6 bases). The CDR3 has 16 amino acids. Trimming took 6 bases from V and 4 from J, leaving 18 bases between them. Germline CDR1 KGHDR, CDR2 SFDVKD. CDR3 sequence: CATSRSGRTRYNEQFF. Here the CDR3 DNA reads TGTGCCACCAGTCGGTCGGGGAGGACAAGGTACAATGAGCAGTTCTTC.

The chain recombines TRBV19 with TRBJ1-5, with 7 nucleotides matching TRBD1. Germline V gene sequence: CDR1 LNHDA, CDR2 SQIVND (reference sequence). The CDR3 runs 15 residues. The V segment lost 6 bases and the J segment 2 bases; nucleotides outside the gene matches: 7. The CDR3 region is CASRPIDRGNQPQHF. In DNA, the CDR3 is TGTGCCAGTAGACCTATCGACAGGGGCAATCAGCCCCAGCATTTT. The full variable domain, with the rest looked up from reference TRBV19 and TRBJ1-5, is DGGITQSPKYLFRKEGQNVTLSCEQNLNHDAMYWYRQDPGQGLRLIYYSQIVNDFQKGDIAEGYSVSREKKESFPLTVTSAQKNPTAFYLCASRPIDRGNQPQHFGDGTRLSIL.

This clone was detected once. V usage is TRBV5-6 and J usage is TRBJ1-2, with D maybe TRBD1 (5 bases). The V gene's germline CDR1 is SGHDT and CDR2 YYEEEE. The CDR3 loop spans 14 amino acids. With 0 bases removed from V and 4 bases from J, the gap between germline ends came to 10 bases. The DNA for the CDR3 is TGTGCCAGCAGCTTGGGGGGACTGCTCTATGGCTACACCTTC. Protein sequence: CASSLGGLLYGYTF.

V is TRBV2 and J is TRBJ2-7; the match to TRBD1 covers 10 bases. Germline CDR1 reads SNHLY; CDR2 reads FYNNEI. The CDR3 totals 14 residues. V lost 5 bases to trimming and J lost 3 bases; unmatched junction nucleotides: 4. The CDR3 DNA is TGTGCCAGCAGTTGGGACAGGGGAAGCTACGAGCAGTACTTC. It codes for CASSWDRGSYEQYF.

The genes are TRBV6-1 and TRBJ1-4; 8 bases map to TRBD1. The CDR3 is 14 amino acids. V shed 0 bases and J 10 bases; nucleotides not matched to a gene: 4. Germline assignment: CDR1 MNHNS and CDR2 SASEGT. The CDR3 loop reads CASSEAPDRGKLFF. The CDR3 DNA follows: TGTGCCAGCAGTGAAGCCCCTGACAGGGGAAAACTGTTTTTT.

V gene TRBV12-3 or TRBV12-4 combines with J gene TRBJ1-1; D remains ambiguous. The CDR3 extends over 12 amino acids. V was shortened by 6 bases and J by 7 bases, with 12 bases between the two germline ends. The CDR3 loop reads CASSQFGFEAFF. DNA for the CDR3: TGTGCCAGCAGCCAATTCGGGTTTGAAGCTTTCTTT.

This chain links TRBV24-1 with TRBJ2-1; TRBD1 is a possible D gene (5 bases). Germline V gene lookup returns CDR1 KGHDR and CDR2 SFDVKD. V was trimmed by 4 bases and J by 10 bases, leaving 16 bases between them. The CDR3 contains 14 residues. The CDR3 DNA reads TGTGCCACCAGTGACAGGACGCCTAGGGGCGAGCAGTTCTTC. It is translated as CATSDRTPRGEQFF.

The chain combines TRBV7-9 with TRBJ2-3; D remains unclear. In germline, CDR1 is SEHNR, CDR2 FQNEAQ (reference sequence). The V and J ends lost 1 base and 0 bases respectively, with 11 bases between them. The CDR3 is 16 amino acids. CDR3 loop: CASSLGRFPSTDTQYF. As DNA, the CDR3 is TGTGCCAGCAGCTTAGGGCGGTTCCCTAGCACAGATACGCAGTATTTT.

The chain carries TRBV5-8 and TRBJ2-5, with TRBD1 as a possible D gene (6 bases). Trimming pared 6 bases from V and 5 bases from J, leaving 14 bases between. The CDR3 has 13 residues. Germline loops: CDR1 SGHTS, CDR2 YDEGEE. The CDR3 sequence: CASINRDRETQYF. In nucleotides, the CDR3 is TGTGCCAGCATTAACAGGGATCGGGAGACCCAGTACTTC. Drawing the rest from reference TRBV5-8 and TRBJ2-5, the complete variable domain is EAGVTQSPTHLIKTRGQQATLRCSPISGHTSVYWYQQALGLGLQFLLWYDEGEERNRGNFPPRFSGRQFPNYSSELNVNALELEDSALYLCASINRDRETQYFGPGTRLLVL.

To note about this clone: Different DNA sequences within this sample yield the same CDR3. CDR3 sequence (DNA): TGTGCCAGCTCCCCAGGGGGACGCAATCAGCCCCAGCATTTT. Residues: CASSPGGRNQPQHF. The rearrangement links TRBV18 to TRBJ1-5; 7 positions agree with TRBD1. CDR3 length equals 14 residues. CDR1 is KGHSH and CDR2 is LQKENI in the germline V gene. The V and J ends lost 6 bases and 2 bases, in that order; junction bases with no gene match: 4.

V and J are TRBV5-4 and TRBJ1-2; D might be TRBD1 (5 bases). The CDR3 runs to 14 residues. V was cut by 3 bases and J by 3 bases, with 12 bases left in between. The germline gives CDR1 SGHNT, CDR2 YYREEE (reference sequence). The DNA of the CDR3 is TGTGCCAGCAGCTGGACGGGGACCCACTATGGCTACACCTTC. It is translated as CASSWTGTHYGYTF.

This sequence joins TRBV27 and TRBJ2-7, with D possibly being TRBD1 (6 bases). Germline CDR1 reads MNHEY; CDR2 reads SMNVEV (reference sequence). This CDR3 has 13 residues. V was trimmed by 1 base and J by 9 bases, leaving 13 bases between them. CDR3 residues: CASSLFSGEGQYF. The CDR3 DNA follows: TGTGCCAGCAGTTTATTCTCAGGGGAAGGGCAGTACTTC.

This rearrangement joins TRBV6-5 to TRBJ2-5; TRBD2 might be the D (7 bases). The length of the CDR3 is 13 residues. The V gene lost 9 bases and the J gene lost 7 bases, with 18 bases spanning the gap. Germline-derived CDR1 and CDR2 are MNHEY and SVGAGI. CDR3 in amino acids: CARPPGGVGTQYF. In DNA form, the CDR3 reads TGTGCCAGGCCACCGGGGGGCGTCGGGACCCAGTACTTC.

This clone turned up a few times. The J gene is TRBJ2-2, the V gene TRBV7-6; 8 bases fit TRBD2. CDR3 length equals 16 residues. Germline CDR1 and CDR2: SGHVS and FNYEAQ. With 3 bases clipped from V and 4 bases from J, the junction kept 7 bases outside the gene matches. CDR3 nucleotides: TGTGCCAGCAGCTTGCTACTAGCGGACCTCACCGGGGAGCTGTTTTTT. Its protein product is CASSLLLADLTGELFF.

The chain links TRBV6-2 or TRBV6-3 to TRBJ1-3; D gene uncertain. The CDR3 contains 13 residues. V gave up 5 bases and J gave up 0 bases, with 5 bases separating them. Germline CDR1 and CDR2: MNHEY and SVGEGT. CDR3 protein: CASSRVSGNTIYF. Written as DNA, the CDR3 is TGTGCCAGCAGTCGAGTCTCTGGAAACACCATATATTTT.

The rearrangement joins TRBV19 to TRBJ2-7; D is unresolved. This CDR3 is built from 13 residues. Germline CDR1 is LNHDA and CDR2 is SQIVND (reference sequence). V was trimmed by 3 bases and J by 0 bases, leaving 6 bases between them. The DNA for the CDR3 is TGTGCCAGTAGTATGGGCGTCTCCTACGAGCAGTACTTC. Translated: CASSMGVSYEQYF. Full variable domain (remainder filled in from reference TRBV19 and TRBJ2-7): DGGITQSPKYLFRKEGQNVTLSCEQNLNHDAMYWYRQDPGQGLRLIYYSQIVNDFQKGDIAEGYSVSREKKESFPLTVTSAQKNPTAFYLCASSMGVSYEQYFGPGTRLTVT.

The chain uses TRBV15 and TRBJ2-5; D gene unclear. Germline values: CDR1 LNHNV, CDR2 YYDKDF (reference sequence). The CDR3 is made up of 14 amino acids. Deletions cut 3 bases from V and 2 bases from J, with 10 bases between. Here the CDR3 reads CATSRLNYQETQYF. CDR3 nucleotide sequence: TGTGCCACCAGCAGGTTAAACTATCAAGAGACCCAGTACTTC.

The chain has TRBV7-2 and TRBJ2-1; the D is unclear. CDR1 and CDR2 (germline): SGHTA, FQGNSA. The CDR3 is 13 residues long. With 7 bases removed from V and 3 bases from J, the gap between germline ends came to 10 bases. CDR3 nucleotides: TGTGCCAGCACCACTGCCAGCTACAATGAGCAGTTCTTC. Encoded protein: CASTTASYNEQFF.